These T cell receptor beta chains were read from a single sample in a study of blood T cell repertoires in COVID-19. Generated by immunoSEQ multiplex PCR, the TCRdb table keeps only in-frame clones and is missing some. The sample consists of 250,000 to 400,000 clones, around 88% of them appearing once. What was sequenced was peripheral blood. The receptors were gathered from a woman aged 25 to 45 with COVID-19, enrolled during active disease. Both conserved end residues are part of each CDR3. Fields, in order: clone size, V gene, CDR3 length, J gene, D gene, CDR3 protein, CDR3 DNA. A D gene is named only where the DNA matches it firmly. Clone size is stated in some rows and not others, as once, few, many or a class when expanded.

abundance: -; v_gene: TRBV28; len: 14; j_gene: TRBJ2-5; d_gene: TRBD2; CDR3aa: CASSHGGAGETQYF; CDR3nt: TGTGCCAGCTCTCACGGGGGGGCAGGGGAGACCCAGTACTTC
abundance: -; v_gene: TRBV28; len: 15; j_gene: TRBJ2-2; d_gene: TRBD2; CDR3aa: CASSFRGVYTGELFF; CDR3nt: TGTGCCAGCAGTTTCCGGGGGGTTTATACCGGGGAGCTGTTTTTT
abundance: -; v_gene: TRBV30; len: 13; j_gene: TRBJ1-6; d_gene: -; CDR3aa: CAWSAQYNSPLHF; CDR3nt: TGTGCCTGGAGCGCCCAGTATAATTCACCCCTCCACTTT
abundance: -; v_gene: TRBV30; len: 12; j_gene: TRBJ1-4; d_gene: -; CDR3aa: CAWSVGGEKLFF; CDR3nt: TGTGCCTGGAGTGTTGGGGGCGAAAAACTGTTTTTT
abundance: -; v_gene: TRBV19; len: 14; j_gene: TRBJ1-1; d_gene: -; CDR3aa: CASTSEVGNTEAFF; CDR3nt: TGTGCCAGTACCTCGGAGGTGGGGAACACTGAAGCTTTCTTT
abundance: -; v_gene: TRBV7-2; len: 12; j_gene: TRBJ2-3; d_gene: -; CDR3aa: CASSSYSDTQYF; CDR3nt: TGTGCCAGCAGCTCGTATTCAGATACGCAGTATTTT
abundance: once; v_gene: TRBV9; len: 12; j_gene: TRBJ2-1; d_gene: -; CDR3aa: CASSALGSEPIF; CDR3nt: TGTGCCAGCAGCGCGCTTGGGAGTGAACCAATCTTC
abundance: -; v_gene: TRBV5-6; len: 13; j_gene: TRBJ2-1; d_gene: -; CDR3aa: CASSLSLQAEQFF; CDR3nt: TGTGCCAGCAGCTTAAGCCTACAGGCTGAGCAGTTCTTC
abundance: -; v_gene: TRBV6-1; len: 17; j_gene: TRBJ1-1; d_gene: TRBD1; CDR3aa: CASSAIPPTGMGTEAFF; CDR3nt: TGTGCCAGCAGTGCTATCCCACCGACAGGGATGGGCACTGAAGCTTTCTTT
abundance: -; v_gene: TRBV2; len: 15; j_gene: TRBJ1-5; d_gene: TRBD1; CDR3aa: CASSEGTGLKQPQHF; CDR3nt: TGTGCCAGCAGTGAAGGGACAGGCCTTAAACAGCCCCAGCATTTT
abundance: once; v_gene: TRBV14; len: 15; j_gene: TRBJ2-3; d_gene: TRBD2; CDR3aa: CASSYGGAGADTQYF; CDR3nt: TGTGCCAGCAGCTACGGGGGGGCCGGGGCAGATACGCAGTATTTT
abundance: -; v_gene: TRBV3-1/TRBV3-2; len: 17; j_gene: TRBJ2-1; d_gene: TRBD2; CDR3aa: CASSQGLAGGPPYEQFF; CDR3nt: TGTGCCAGCAGCCAAGGACTAGCGGGGGGGCCTCCCTATGAGCAGTTCTTC
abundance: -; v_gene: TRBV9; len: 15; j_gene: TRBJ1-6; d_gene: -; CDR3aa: CASSVEGGSNSPLHF; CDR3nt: TGTGCCAGCAGCGTAGAGGGGGGGAGTAATTCACCCCTCCACTTT
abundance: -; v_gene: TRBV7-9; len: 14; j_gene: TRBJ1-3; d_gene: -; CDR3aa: CASTKAAGRNTIYF; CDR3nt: TGTGCCAGCACCAAGGCGGCAGGGAGAAACACCATATATTTT
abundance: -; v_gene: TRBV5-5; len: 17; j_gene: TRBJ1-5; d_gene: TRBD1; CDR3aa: CASSLRGTEHSNQPQHF; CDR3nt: TGTGCCAGCAGCTTGAGGGGGACAGAGCATAGCAATCAGCCCCAGCATTTT
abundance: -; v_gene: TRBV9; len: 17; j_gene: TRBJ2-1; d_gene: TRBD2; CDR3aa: CASSGGPGTSGAVEQFF; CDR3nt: TGTGCCAGCAGCGGAGGACCCGGGACTAGCGGGGCTGTTGAGCAGTTCTTC
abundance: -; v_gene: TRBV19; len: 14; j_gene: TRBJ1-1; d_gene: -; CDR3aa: CASSDGGGVTEAFF; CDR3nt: TGTGCCAGTAGTGACGGGGGGGGTGTCACTGAAGCTTTCTTT